These 26 T cell receptor beta chains came from one sample sequenced in a study of cytomegalovirus exposure and HLA in healthy donors. Primers for the PCR totalled 60 Vbeta and 13 Jbeta. Clones were sequenced by immunoSEQ multiplex PCR, and TCRdb holds only the in-frame ones, with some missing. The repertoire holds 100,000 to 150,000 clones, with about 80% as singletons. Material for sequencing was PBMCs. Receptor source: a middle-aged woman in good health and CMV-seropositive.

V gene TRBV25-1 combines with J gene TRBJ1-6, with 7 bases that match TRBD1. This CDR3 has 15 amino acids. With V trimmed by 3 bases and J by 11 bases, 10 bases remained unmatched. Germline CDR1 MGHDK, CDR2 SYGVNS. Written as DNA, the CDR3 is TGTGCCAGCAGTGATAGACAGGGTTCAGCTGCACCCCTCCACTTT. This codes for CASSDRQGSAAPLHF.

This clone came up a few times. This chain links TRBV29-1 with TRBJ2-7; possible D gene TRBD1, 6 bases. V lost 3 bases, J lost 1 base, and 7 bases lay in between. The CDR3 has 12 residues. Germline V lookup: CDR1 SQVTM, CDR2 ANQGSEA. Written as DNA, the CDR3 is TGCAGCGTTGAGGACAGTTCCTACGAGCAGTACTTC. Translated, it gives CSVEDSSYEQYF.

Points on this clone: Mismatch with germline at one junction end may stem from a read error. Other DNA sequences in this sample translate to the same CDR3. The J gene is TRBJ2-7, the V gene TRBV6-5; D perhaps matches TRBD2 (6 bases). CDR3 length: 14 amino acids. CDR1 and CDR2 (germline): MNHEY, SVGAGI. The CDR3 nucleotides read TGTGCCAGCAGTTACGGAGGGAACTCCTACGAGCAATACTTC. Encoded protein: CASSYGGNSYEQYF.

The V and J genes are TRBV23-1 and TRBJ1-2; a weak D match, TRBD1 (6 bases). TRBV23-1 is annotated as an ORF whose role is uncertain. V was cut by 3 bases and J by 1 base, with 15 bases left in between. The CDR3 extends over 16 amino acids. CDR3 DNA sequence: TGCGCCAGCAGTCATCCCGGACAGTACATTAACTATGGCTACACCTTC. It specifies CASSHPGQYINYGYTF.

This clone was recorded only once. The chain couples TRBV19 to TRBJ2-3, with TRBD2 matching over 13 bases. Germline V gives CDR1 LNHDA, CDR2 SQIVND (reference sequence). The CDR3 runs to 16 residues. The V and J ends lost 3 bases and 6 bases, in that order; junction bases with no gene match: 6. As DNA, the CDR3 is TGTGCCAGTAGTATGACTAGCGGGGGGACTTTGGATACGCAGTATTTT. It encodes CASSMTSGGTLDTQYF.

This rearrangement joins TRBV13 to TRBJ1-6, with TRBD1 identical over 8 bases. The CDR3 runs 16 residues. Germline V gene data show CDR1 as PRHDT and CDR2 as FYEKMQ (reference sequence). The ends lost 5 bases at V and 7 bases at J; junction bases unmatched: 10. CDR3 region: CASSGGQGFSNSPLHF. CDR3 DNA sequence: TGTGCCAGCAGCGGTGGACAGGGTTTCAGCAATTCACCCCTCCACTTT.

The chain couples TRBV7-2 to TRBJ2-7, with TRBD1 matching 7 bases. Trimming removed 5 bases from V and 0 bases from J; junction bases left unmatched: 10. CDR3 length: 16 amino acids. Per germline, CDR1 SGHTA and CDR2 FQGNSA. CDR3 DNA sequence: TGTGCCAGCAGCCTCATAGGGACAGTCGCCTCCTACGAGCAGTACTTC. As protein: CASSLIGTVASYEQYF.

The chain couples TRBV7-9 to TRBJ1-5; no clear D gene. V lost 1 base to trimming and J lost 4 bases, with 14 bases between them. The CDR3 length is 16 residues. Germline CDR1 and CDR2: SEHNR and FQNEAQ (reference sequence). DNA of the CDR3: TGTGCCAGCAGCTTAGGTCCCGCGGGAGGGAATCAGCCCCAGCATTTT. Translation: CASSLGPAGGNQPQHF. Looking up the rest from reference TRBV7-9 and TRBJ1-5 gives the full variable domain: DTGVSQNPRHKITKRGQNVTFRCDPISEHNRLYWYRQTLGQGPEFLTYFQNEAQLEKSRLLSDRFSAERPKGSFSTLEIQRTEQGDSAMYLCASSLGPAGGNQPQHFGDGTRLSIL.

The rearrangement uses TRBV7-9 and TRBJ2-1; weak D call: TRBD1 (6 bases). V lost 4 bases, J lost 1 base, and 17 bases lay in between. Germline V CDR1 and CDR2: SEHNR, FQNEAQ (reference sequence). CDR3 length: 17 residues. The CDR3 is CASSSSPGHPSYNEQFF. CDR3 nucleotide sequence: TGTGCCAGCAGCTCATCTCCGGGACACCCTTCCTACAATGAGCAGTTCTTC.

The chain recombines TRBV6-5 with TRBJ2-3, with D perhaps TRBD1 (5 bases). The CDR3 runs to 16 residues. The germline CDR1 and CDR2 sequences are MNHEY and SVGAGI. Trimming removed 2 bases from V and 1 base from J, with 13 bases in between. The CDR3 loop is CASSYVGGRGTDTQYF. The CDR3 bases are TGTGCCAGCAGTTACGTTGGCGGCAGGGGCACAGATACGCAGTATTTT.

This clone appeared once. The chain uses TRBV5-4 and TRBJ1-1; D unclear. Looked up from germline, CDR1 is SGHNT and CDR2 is YYREEE (reference sequence). Trimming left V 2 bases short and J 0 bases short, with 5 bases between. The length of the CDR3 is 13 residues. In nucleotides, the CDR3 is TGTGCCAGCAGCTTACAGTTGAACACTGAAGCTTTCTTT. Translating gives CASSLQLNTEAFF.

The chain joins TRBV9 to TRBJ2-2, with 14 bases lining up with TRBD2. The V and J ends lost 3 bases and 4 bases, in that order; junction bases with no gene match: 5. CDR3 size: 17 residues. The germline V gene encodes CDR1 SGDLS and CDR2 YYNGEE. In DNA, the CDR3 is TGTGCCAGCAGCGCAGCCGGGACTAGCGGGAGCACCGGGGAGCTGTTTTTT. Its protein is CASSAAGTSGSTGELFF.

The chain combines TRBV4-1 with TRBJ2-5; TRBD2 matches 7 bases. The CDR3 is 17 residues long. Germline V gene data show CDR1 as MGHRA and CDR2 as YSYEKL. After removal of 0 bases from V and 5 bases from J, the junction contained 12 bases not matched to a gene. The CDR3 sequence is CASSQEPAGQPGETQYF. CDR3 in DNA: TGCGCCAGCAGCCAAGAACCAGCGGGGCAGCCGGGGGAGACCCAGTACTTC.

The chain employs TRBV30 and TRBJ1-1, with 7 bases aligning to TRBD1. With V trimmed by 3 bases and J by 12 bases, 10 bases remained unmatched. The germline V gene encodes CDR1 GTSNPN and CDR2 SVGIG (reference sequence). The CDR3 is made up of 12 amino acids. This chain's CDR3 is CAWSPTLRGTFF. As DNA, the CDR3 is TGTGCCTGGAGCCCCACACTCAGGGGGACTTTCTTT. Full variable domain (remainder filled in from reference TRBV30 and TRBJ1-1): SQTIHQWPATLVQPVGSPLSLECTVEGTSNPNLYWYRQAAGRGLQLLFYSVGIGQISSEVPQNLSASRPQDRQFILSSKKLLLSDSGFYLCAWSPTLRGTFFGQGTRLTVV.

This clone was detected once. The V and J genes are TRBV5-6 and TRBJ2-5; D is perhaps TRBD2 (6 bases). Germline CDR1 reads SGHDT; CDR2 reads YYEEEE. The CDR3 loop spans 14 amino acids. The germline V and J ends were trimmed by 3 bases and 5 bases, with 14 bases remaining between them. This CDR3 is CASSSAGGSETQYF. CDR3 bases: TGTGCCAGCAGCTCGGCCGGGGGTTCTGAGACCCAGTACTTC. The variable domain in full, completed from reference TRBV5-6 and TRBJ2-5, reads DAGVTQSPTHLIKTRGQQVTLRCSPKSGHDTVSWYQQALGQGPQFIFQYYEEEERQRGNFPDRFSGHQFPNYSSELNVNALLLGDSALYLCASSSAGGSETQYFGPGTRLLVL.

V usage is TRBV11-2 and J usage is TRBJ2-7; TRBD2 matches at 13 bases. Germline-derived CDR1 and CDR2 are SGHAT and FQNNGV. J gave up 5 bases and V 5 bases, and 6 bases lay outside the gene matches. CDR3 length: 15 amino acids. The CDR3 DNA reads TGTGCCAGCAGCGCCAGGACTAGCGGGAGACACGAGCAGTACTTC. The encoded protein is CASSARTSGRHEQYF.

The V gene is TRBV5-4, the J gene TRBJ2-1; TRBD2 matches at 14 bases. There are 15 residues in the CDR3. Per germline, CDR1 SGHNT and CDR2 YYREEE (reference sequence). V gave up 4 bases and J gave up 8 bases; unmatched junction bases: 5. The CDR3 loop is CASSTGTSGSYEQFF. CDR3 sequence (DNA): TGTGCCAGCAGCACCGGGACTAGCGGGAGTTATGAGCAGTTCTTC.

The chain employs TRBV2 and TRBJ1-2, with D uncertain. Germline V gene data show CDR1 as SNHLY and CDR2 as FYNNEI. CDR3 length: 16 amino acids. Trimming stripped 6 bases from V and 6 bases from J, with 23 bases between. The CDR3, as DNA: TGTGCCAGCAGGATATTAACGGGCCAGCTGAGGGATGGCTACACCTTC. Translating gives CASRILTGQLRDGYTF. The whole variable domain, remainder taken from reference TRBV2 and TRBJ1-2, is EPEVTQTPSHQVTQMGQEVILRCVPISNHLYFYWYRQILGQKVEFLVSFYNNEISEKSEIFDDQFSVERPDGSNFTLKIRSTKLEDSAMYFCASRILTGQLRDGYTFGSGTRLTVV.

This clone has a single count. DNA of the CDR3: TGTGCCAGCAGCTTGGGCGGGGGCGTAAGCTATGAGCAGTTCTTC. Its protein product is CASSLGGGVSYEQFF. This rearrangement joins TRBV5-6 to TRBJ2-1; TRBD2 might be the D (7 bases). Germline V gene data show CDR1 as SGHDT and CDR2 as YYEEEE. The CDR3 spans 15 residues. V lost 0 bases and J lost 8, with 15 bases in between.

In its sample, this clone was seen a few times. The V call is TRBV7-6, the J call TRBJ1-4, with D possibly being TRBD1 (6 bases). The V and J ends lost 6 bases and 0 bases respectively, with 8 bases between them. Per the germline V gene, CDR1 is SGHVS and CDR2 is FNYEAQ. This CDR3 spans 14 amino acids. For the CDR3, the DNA is TGTGCCAGCAGTCGGACAGCAACTAATGAAAAACTGTTTTTT. It encodes CASSRTATNEKLFF. Combining the CDR3 with reference TRBV7-6 and TRBJ1-4 gives the whole variable domain GAGVSQSPRYKVTKRGQDVALRCDPISGHVSLYWYRQALGQGPEFLTYFNYEAQQDKSGLPNDRFSAERPEGSISTLTIQRTEQRDSAMYRCASSRTATNEKLFFGSGTQLSVL.

The chain joins TRBV6-7 to TRBJ2-7, with a possible D match to TRBD1 (7 bases). TRBV6-7 is an ORF for which the function is uncertain. V shed 4 bases and J shed 5 bases, with 24 bases lying between them. There are 17 residues in the CDR3. The CDR3 reads CASSLYPSTGTFHEQYF. CDR3 DNA: TGTGCCAGCAGTTTATACCCATCGACAGGGACTTTCCACGAGCAGTACTTC.

Only a few counts were recorded for this clone. V is TRBV5-6 and J is TRBJ1-6; D is unresolved. V was shortened by 4 bases and J by 7 bases, with 18 bases between the two germline ends. The CDR3 runs to 16 residues. Looked up from germline, CDR1 is SGHDT and CDR2 is YYEEEE. The CDR3 DNA reads as TGTGCCAGCAGCGTCACCTTGGGGTCGGGAAATTCACCCCTCCACTTT. Protein: CASSVTLGSGNSPLHF.

As DNA, the CDR3 is TGTGCCAGCAGCGTATCCCCTAGCGGGGAAGAGACCCAGTACTTC. It yields the protein CASSVSPSGEETQYF. V is TRBV9 and J is TRBJ2-5; TRBD2 matches 9 bases. Germline V lookup: CDR1 SGDLS, CDR2 YYNGEE. V was clipped by 1 base and J by 3 bases; unmatched bases: 4. The CDR3 has 15 amino acids.

This chain joins TRBV30 and TRBJ2-2; D is tentatively TRBD1 or TRBD2 (5 bases each). The CDR3 totals 13 residues. The germline V gene encodes CDR1 GTSNPN and CDR2 SVGIG (reference sequence). The germline V and J ends were trimmed by 7 bases and 3 bases, with 12 bases remaining between them. The CDR3: CALRGSHTGELFF. The CDR3 region has the DNA TGTGCCTTGAGGGGCAGTCACACCGGGGAGCTGTTTTTT.

The gene calls are TRBV6-1 and TRBJ1-5; possibly TRBD1 for D (6 bases). Trimming pared 4 bases from V and 6 bases from J, leaving 16 bases between. CDR3 length equals 15 residues. The germline V gene has CDR1 MNHNS and CDR2 SASEGT. The CDR3 loop reads CASSGLTGGGQPQHF. The CDR3 DNA follows: TGTGCCAGCAGTGGGCTGACGGGGGGCGGTCAGCCCCAGCATTTT.

The chain couples TRBV5-1 to TRBJ1-2, with D hard to call. CDR3 length: 12 residues. Germline CDR1 reads SGHRS; CDR2 reads YFSETQ. The V end was cut by 5 bases, the J end by 5 bases, with 10 bases between. The CDR3 nucleotides read TGCGCCAGCAGTGAGGGAGGTTATGGCTACACCTTC. Amino acids: CASSEGGYGYTF.